The entry below gives a single TCR beta chain sequence along with its context. All sequencing subjects had displayed CD8+CD57+ cell expansion on flow cytometry. The patients all had a severe acquired aplastic anemia diagnosis. Germline V gene lookup returns CDR1 SEHNR and CDR2 FQNEAQ (reference sequence). J was trimmed by 6 bases and V by 1 base; bases with no gene match: 8. CDR3 length equals 15 residues. The data stem from a study of CD8+CD57+ T cells in acquired aplastic anemia. Researchers used genomic DNA as the template to profile TCR beta VDJ and CDR3. TCRdb independently ran MiXCR on the reads; one entry per CDR3 protein. The sample gives around 430,000 distinct CDR3 sequences, around 30% of which show up once; 0.82% is in the top ten.

The sample taken for sequencing was sorted CD4+, CD8+, or CD8+CD57+ T cells (not recorded which) from PBMCs. The chain employs TRBV7-9 and TRBJ2-7; 8 bases are shared with TRBD1. This receptor was obtained from a human donor with aplastic anemia. The CDR3 here is CASSLGQGKFFEQYF. The CDR3 bases are TGTGCCAGCAGCTTAGGACAGGGGAAGTTTTTCGAGCAGTACTTC. Variable domain in full (rest from reference TRBV7-9 and TRBJ2-7): DTGVSQNPRHKITKRGQNVTFRCDPISEHNRLYWYRQTLGQGPEFLTYFQNEAQLEKSRLLSDRFSAERPKGSFSTLEIQRTEQGDSAMYLCASSLGQGKFFEQYFGPGTRLTVT.